This T cell receptor beta chain was identified in a study of blood T cells in healthy people across ages. The wider study: Researchers report that template switching captured about one barcoded beta molecule per two T cells. Findings and caveats of the study: The recorded TCR beta diversity per million T cells decreased in a roughly linear manner with age.

The use of a sample-barcoded 5' primer and a J-beta primer mix characterized a second PCR of roughly 6 to 11 cycles. Each CDR3 protein gets one entry after TCRdb re-called the 5' RACE reads with MiXCR. This repertoire shows 650,000 to 1,000,000 distinct CDR3 sequences, around 36% found once; its top ten account for approximately 12%. This clonotype was counted at least ten times. Its antigen is not identified. V shed 3 bases and J shed 0 bases, with 7 bases lying between them. Germline values: CDR1 LGHDT, CDR2 YNNKEL (reference sequence). The CDR3 consists of 14 residues. The sequenced material came from blood. The rearrangement uses TRBV3-1 and TRBJ2-3; unclear D gene. The sequence derives from a man between 18 and 29 years old in good health. This chain's CDR3 is CASSQAGSTDTQYF. The CDR3 nucleotides are TGTGCCAGCAGCCAGGCCGGGAGCACAGATACGCAGTATTTT.